These 21 T cell receptor beta chains share one sample of origin, sequenced in a study of shared clonotypes between healthy human individuals. The method was immunoSEQ multiplex PCR; TCRdb's version includes in-frame clones alone and lacks a portion of them. The sample yields a few million clones, approximately 90% seen once. The sequencing input was naive CD4+ T cells sorted from blood. This sample's subset: CD45RA+ positively selected. Receptors were obtained from a man aged 18 to 35 in good health.

This clone was recorded only once. This chain links TRBV13 with TRBJ2-5, with D perhaps matching TRBD1 (6 bases). CDR3 length: 13 residues. Germline CDR1 PRHDT, CDR2 FYEKMQ (reference sequence). Between the trimmed V and J ends, which lost 0 bases and 6 bases, there was a span of 8 bases. This chain's CDR3 is CASSLGQGKTQYF. The CDR3 nucleotides are TGTGCCAGCAGCTTAGGACAGGGCAAGACCCAGTACTTC.

The V call is TRBV28, the J call TRBJ1-6; perhaps TRBD1 as D (5 bases). V dropped 5 bases and J dropped 9 bases, with 17 bases sitting between them. Germline CDR1 MDHEN, CDR2 SYDVKM. The CDR3 is made up of 15 amino acids. The CDR3 here is CASSLQGRQISPLHF. In DNA, the CDR3 is TGTGCCAGCAGTCTCCAGGGTAGGCAAATTTCACCCCTCCACTTT.

This chain joins TRBV6-6 and TRBJ2-7; tentative D call: TRBD1 (5 bases). This CDR3 region has 12 residues. The germline V and J ends were trimmed by 8 bases and 2 bases, with 10 bases remaining between them. CDR1 and CDR2 (germline): MNHNY, SVGAGI (reference sequence). This CDR3 reads CASGPGTYEQYF. CDR3 in DNA: TGTGCCAGCGGTCCAGGGACCTACGAGCAGTACTTC.

The CDR3 here is CASSATGKLSSSYNEQFF. DNA of the CDR3: TGTGCCAGCAGTGCAACGGGGAAGCTCAGCAGTTCCTACAATGAGCAGTTCTTC. The chain links TRBV6-1 to TRBJ2-1, with D perhaps matching TRBD2 (5 bases). Trimming cost V 4 bases and J 1 base, with 20 bases left between them. The CDR3 extends over 18 amino acids. Per germline, CDR1 MNHNS and CDR2 SASEGT.

In DNA, the CDR3 is TGTGCCAGCAGCAACAATGTCCACGATGGCTACACCTTC. Encoded protein: CASSNNVHDGYTF. The gene calls are TRBV7-2 and TRBJ1-2, with D uncertain. Germline V gives CDR1 SGHTA, CDR2 FQGNSA. CDR3 length equals 13 residues. The V end was cut by 5 bases, the J end by 6 bases, with 13 bases between.

CDR3 sequence reads: CASSVLGQTTGELFF. CDR3 DNA sequence: TGTGCCAGCAGCGTCTTGGGACAGACGACCGGGGAGCTGTTTTTT. The chain couples TRBV2 to TRBJ2-2, with 7 positions matching TRBD1. Germline V gene data show CDR1 as SNHLY and CDR2 as FYNNEI. The CDR3 runs 15 residues. With V trimmed by 6 bases and J by 5 bases, 9 bases remained unmatched.

Concerning this clone itself: This specimen includes other DNA sequences encoding the same CDR3. The chain has TRBV25-1 and TRBJ1-2; D not certain. CDR3 length: 12 residues. V shed 3 bases and J shed 5 bases, with 7 bases lying between them. CDR1 and CDR2 from the germline V gene are MGHDK and SYGVNS. This chain's CDR3 is CASSDPGYGYTF. Here the CDR3 DNA reads TGTGCCAGCAGTGACCCCGGTTATGGCTACACCTTC.

The V gene is TRBV30, the J gene TRBJ2-7, with TRBD2 matching 13 bases. Germline V gives CDR1 GTSNPN, CDR2 SVGIG (reference sequence). The CDR3 has 16 residues. The ends lost 3 bases at V and 4 bases at J; junction bases unmatched: 9. CDR3 sequence (DNA): TGTGCCTGGAGCCTACTGGGACTAGCGGGATTATACGAGCAGTACTTC. Encoded protein: CAWSLLGLAGLYEQYF.

The chain combines TRBV6-5 with TRBJ2-7; TRBD2 matches at 7 bases. Losses at the gene ends were 5 bases for V and 1 base for J; bases not matched to a gene: 5. Germline-derived CDR1 and CDR2 are MNHEY and SVGAGI. CDR3 length equals 14 residues. The CDR3 here is CASSRGLVSYEQYF. The CDR3 DNA sequence: TGTGCCAGCAGTCGCGGACTAGTTTCCTACGAGCAGTACTTC.

V usage is TRBV2 and J usage is TRBJ2-3; perhaps TRBD2 as D (5 bases). Trimming removed 7 bases from V and 2 bases from J, with 13 bases in between. The CDR3 extends over 14 amino acids. Germline V CDR1 and CDR2: SNHLY, FYNNEI. CDR3 sequence reads: CASIPAVFTDTQYF. For the CDR3, the DNA is TGTGCCAGCATCCCAGCGGTATTCACAGATACGCAGTATTTT.

The chain joins TRBV27 to TRBJ2-7, with D uncertain. Germline V CDR1 and CDR2: MNHEY, SMNVEV (reference sequence). The CDR3 consists of 13 residues. The V end lost 0 bases, the J end lost 3 bases, and 6 bases lay between the germline ends. As DNA, the CDR3 is TGTGCCAGCAGTTTATCGCTCCACTACGAGCAGTACTTC. Protein sequence: CASSLSLHYEQYF.

J is TRBJ1-2 and V is TRBV5-4, with D possibly TRBD1 on 5 matching bases. Germline lookup yields CDR1 SGHNT and CDR2 YYREEE (reference sequence). The V end was cut by 5 bases, the J end by 1 base, with 9 bases between. The CDR3 runs to 13 residues. The CDR3 DNA reads TGTGCCAGCAGGAGGGACGGTAACTATGGCTACACCTTC. It codes for CASRRDGNYGYTF. Based on the CDR3 plus reference TRBV5-4 and TRBJ1-2, the full variable domain is ETGVTQSPTHLIKTRGQQVTLRCSSQSGHNTVSWYQQALGQGPQFIFQYYREEENGRGNFPPRFSGLQFPNYSSELNVNALELDDSALYLCASRRDGNYGYTFGSGTRLTVV.

The chain joins TRBV30 to TRBJ1-5, with D possibly TRBD1 on 6 matching bases. Germline assignment: CDR1 GTSNPN and CDR2 SVGIG (reference sequence). V was clipped by 0 bases and J by 2 bases, with 14 bases between them. The CDR3 runs 16 residues. DNA of the CDR3: TGTGCCTGGAGTGTACGAGGGGGGGCCGGCAATCAGCCCCAGCATTTT. It encodes CAWSVRGGAGNQPQHF. Based on the CDR3 plus reference TRBV30 and TRBJ1-5, the full variable domain is SQTIHQWPATLVQPVGSPLSLECTVEGTSNPNLYWYRQAAGRGLQLLFYSVGIGQISSEVPQNLSASRPQDRQFILSSKKLLLSDSGFYLCAWSVRGGAGNQPQHFGDGTRLSIL.

The chain joins TRBV6-5 to TRBJ2-5; 7 nucleotides align to TRBD1. The CDR3 length is 15 residues. Germline V gene data show CDR1 as MNHEY and CDR2 as SVGAGI. J lost 0 bases, V lost 8 bases, and 9 bases had no gene match. The CDR3 here is CASGLTGLDQETQYF. The CDR3 DNA reads as TGTGCCAGCGGGTTGACAGGGTTGGACCAAGAGACCCAGTACTTC.

This rearrangement joins TRBV6-5 to TRBJ1-2, with unresolved D. The germline V gene has CDR1 MNHEY and CDR2 SVGAGI. The CDR3 sequence is 13 residues long. The V and J ends lost 4 bases and 8 bases respectively, with 14 bases between them. CDR3 coding DNA: TGTGCCAGCAGTTCCCCGGTGGCGGGGGGCTACACCTTC. Protein: CASSSPVAGGYTF.

The gene calls are TRBV10-2 and TRBJ1-3; D is perhaps TRBD1 (5 bases). V dropped 8 bases and J dropped 2 bases, with 16 bases sitting between them. Germline CDR1 and CDR2: WSHSY and SAAADI. The CDR3 is 15 residues long. CDR3: CASGRDQATGNTIYF. The CDR3 DNA sequence: TGCGCCAGCGGAAGGGACCAAGCTACTGGAAACACCATATATTTT.

The V and J genes are TRBV25-1 and TRBJ2-1; a possible D gene is TRBD2 (5 bases). The V gene's germline CDR1 is MGHDK and CDR2 SYGVNS. V was cut by 5 bases and J by 0 bases, with 8 bases left in between. CDR3 length: 14 residues. Written as DNA, the CDR3 is TGTGCCAGCAGTCGCAGCGGCTCCTACAATGAGCAGTTCTTC. This translates into CASSRSGSYNEQFF.

V gene TRBV27 combines with J gene TRBJ1-2; D might be TRBD1 (6 bases). The ends were cut back, 8 bases at V and 3 bases at J, with 19 bases in the middle. This CDR3 is built from 15 residues. Germline V gene sequence: CDR1 MNHEY, CDR2 SMNVEV (reference sequence). CDR3 bases: TGTGCCAGCTCGCGTTCGGGGGGCGGCGACTATGGCTACACCTTC. It specifies CASSRSGGGDYGYTF.

The chain uses TRBV5-6 and TRBJ2-7, with 10 bases matching TRBD1. Germline CDR1 reads SGHDT; CDR2 reads YYEEEE. This CDR3 is 17 amino acids long. Trimming removed 4 bases from V and 6 bases from J; junction bases left unmatched: 16. CDR3 amino acids: CASSRGQGDQRVGEQYF. The CDR3 region has the DNA TGTGCCAGCAGCCGCGGACAGGGGGATCAGAGGGTTGGCGAGCAGTACTTC.

This clone was detected once. This chain uses TRBV7-9 with TRBJ2-2; D ambiguous. CDR3 length equals 13 residues. Trimming took 6 bases from V and 5 from J, leaving 10 bases between them. The germline V gene encodes CDR1 SEHNR and CDR2 FQNEAQ (reference sequence). The CDR3 protein is CASSQSTTGELFF. The CDR3 DNA reads as TGTGCCAGCAGTCAATCAACGACCGGGGAGCTGTTTTTT.

The chain recombines TRBV1 with TRBJ2-5; TRBD2, the table's D call, lacks a check against the DNA. TRBV1 is assigned pseudogene status. The CDR3 spans 14 residues. CDR3 amino acids: CTSSPRAYEETQYF. The CDR3 DNA is TGCACCAGCAGCCCCCGCGCATATGAAGAGACCCAGTACTTC.